This TCR beta chain came from a study of blood T cell repertoires in COVID-19. Measured with immunoSEQ multiplex PCR; TCRdb has only the in-frame clones, and not every one. The sample records 250,000 to 300,000 clones, around 90% being singletons. CDR1 is SGHRS and CDR2 is YFSETQ in the germline V gene. The CDR3 length is 16 residues. J gave up 4 bases and V 0 bases, and 6 bases lay outside the gene matches. The TCR sequence derives from a woman aged 35 to 49 who had recovered from COVID-19. The sample was PBMCs or T cells enriched from blood (not recorded which). The chain combines TRBV5-1 with TRBJ2-3; 9 nucleotides agree with TRBD1. CDR3 residues: CASSLAGQGGSDTQYF. The CDR3 DNA reads as TGCGCCAGCAGCTTGGCGGGACAGGGAGGGTCAGATACGCAGTATTTT.